These 18 T cell receptor beta chains share one sample of origin, sequenced in a study. TCRdb reprocessed the RT-PCR reads via MiXCR and lists one record per CDR3 protein. This sample has approximately 720,000 distinct CDR3 sequences, with 12% to 15% found just once. Input material: memory CD4+ T cells from blood. The receptors shown here come from a female donor in good health, serving as a healthy control.

In this sample, this clonotype turned up many times. This sequence joins TRBV6-2 or TRBV6-3 and TRBJ2-7; 9 nucleotides align to TRBD1. The CDR3 sequence is 16 residues long. V lost 7 bases to trimming and J lost 3 bases; unmatched junction nucleotides: 13. Per the germline V gene, CDR1 is MNHEY and CDR2 is SVGEGT. The chain's CDR3 is CASIPGQGTGRYEQYF. CDR3 sequence (DNA): TGTGCCAGCATCCCAGGCCAAGGGACAGGGCGCTACGAGCAGTACTTC.

The chain combines TRBV5-8 with TRBJ1-1; 7 nucleotides agree with TRBD1. This CDR3 contains 14 residues. Germline trimming cut 9 bases from V and 3 bases from J; bases unmatched to any gene: 11. Looked up from germline, CDR1 is SGHTS and CDR2 is YDEGEE. The CDR3 sequence: CAIRGLRGDTEAFF. In DNA, the CDR3 is TGTGCCATAAGGGGGCTCAGGGGCGACACTGAAGCTTTCTTT. Drawing the rest from reference TRBV5-8 and TRBJ1-1, the complete variable domain is EAGVTQSPTHLIKTRGQQATLRCSPISGHTSVYWYQQALGLGLQFLLWYDEGEERNRGNFPPRFSGRQFPNYSSELNVNALELEDSALYLCAIRGLRGDTEAFFGQGTRLTVV.

This clonotype was recorded a few times. This chain joins TRBV5-1 and TRBJ2-3; 15 bases map to TRBD2. Germline loops: CDR1 SGHRS, CDR2 YFSETQ. This CDR3 spans 18 amino acids. V trimming: 6 bases; J trimming: 2 bases; junction bases outside the gene matches: 10. DNA for the CDR3: TGCGCCAGCACCTTCGGACTAGCGGGGGGGCTAGACACAGATACGCAGTATTTT. Translated, it gives CASTFGLAGGLDTDTQYF.

The chain couples TRBV10-3 to TRBJ2-1; D is perhaps TRBD1 or TRBD2 (7 bases each). CDR1 is ENHRY and CDR2 is SYGVKD in the germline V gene. V gave up 6 bases and J gave up 8 bases, with 17 bases separating them. CDR3 length: 14 amino acids. The CDR3 protein is CAISEGAGADEQFF. The CDR3 DNA is TGTGCCATCAGCGAGGGGGCGGGGGCTGATGAGCAGTTCTTC.

This clonotype was observed many times. This sequence joins TRBV6-6 and TRBJ2-3; D gene uncertain. The V and J ends lost 6 bases and 4 bases respectively, with 11 bases between them. This CDR3 has 13 residues. The germline CDR1 and CDR2 sequences are MNHNY and SVGAGI (reference sequence). Here the CDR3 reads CASSPVRADTQYF. For the CDR3, the DNA is TGTGCCAGCAGCCCGGTTAGAGCAGATACGCAGTATTTT.

This clonotype was counted a few times. The CDR3 is CASSFLQGRAEAFF. CDR3 in DNA: TGTGCCAGCAGTTTTCTACAGGGGAGGGCTGAAGCTTTCTTT. This rearrangement joins TRBV27 to TRBJ1-1; 7 bases agree with TRBD1. The CDR3 is made up of 14 amino acids. Germline CDR1 reads MNHEY; CDR2 reads SMNVEV (reference sequence). Trimming at V came to 3 bases and at J to 6 bases, leaving 7 bases not matched to a gene.

Many counts were recorded for this clonotype. The V call is TRBV12-3 or TRBV12-4, the J call TRBJ1-1; D is undetermined. This CDR3 region has 14 residues. V was clipped by 6 bases and J by 0 bases, with 11 bases between them. The CDR3 region has the DNA TGTGCCAGCAGGGCACCGGGGTTGAACACTGAAGCTTTCTTT. Translating it yields CASRAPGLNTEAFF.

This clonotype was counted between two and nine times. The chain uses TRBV6-1 and TRBJ2-1; 8 nucleotides match TRBD2. The CDR3 sequence is 16 residues long. Looked up from germline, CDR1 is MNHNS and CDR2 is SASEGT. The trim removed 3 bases at V and 2 bases at J, leaving 6 bases unmatched. The CDR3 reads CASSENGREAYNEQFF. Written as DNA, the CDR3 is TGTGCCAGCAGTGAGAACGGGAGGGAGGCCTACAATGAGCAGTTCTTC.

The J gene is TRBJ2-7, the V gene TRBV29-1; 8 nucleotides line up with TRBD2. Germline V CDR1 and CDR2: SQVTM, ANQGSEA. The CDR3 runs 16 residues. V gave up 2 bases and J gave up 2 bases; unmatched junction bases: 11. CDR3: CSVELSGSGTAYEQYF. In DNA form, the CDR3 reads TGCAGCGTTGAATTGTCCGGTAGCGGGACTGCCTACGAGCAGTACTTC.

The chain is built from TRBV24-1 and TRBJ2-2; 8 bases align to TRBD1. With 7 bases clipped from V and 4 bases from J, the junction kept 4 bases outside the gene matches. The CDR3 is 14 residues long. Germline values: CDR1 KGHDR, CDR2 SFDVKD. CDR3 loop: CATRGQGSTGELFF. CDR3 coding DNA: TGTGCCACCAGAGGACAGGGAAGCACCGGGGAGCTGTTTTTT.

This clonotype occurred many times. The chain uses TRBV29-1 and TRBJ2-3; D remains ambiguous. Germline V gives CDR1 SQVTM, CDR2 ANQGSEA. Trimming stripped 1 base from V and 5 bases from J, with 13 bases between. The CDR3 consists of 14 residues. The CDR3 sequence: CSVEVHGSRDTQYF. CDR3 sequence (DNA): TGCAGCGTTGAAGTCCACGGTAGTAGAGATACGCAGTATTTT.

V is TRBV7-6 and J is TRBJ2-7; 9 bases map to TRBD2. Germline CDR1 is SGHVS and CDR2 is FNYEAQ. Losses at the gene ends were 5 bases for V and 12 bases for J; bases not matched to a gene: 11. The CDR3 runs 13 residues. CDR3 coding DNA: TGTGCCAGCAGCCCGGGACTAGCAGCCCCCTGGTACTTC. Protein sequence: CASSPGLAAPWYF.

V usage is TRBV5-1 and J usage is TRBJ1-4; D not certain. This CDR3 comprises 14 residues. Trimming removed 0 bases from V and 4 bases from J, with 7 bases in between. Germline-derived CDR1 and CDR2 are SGHRS and YFSETQ. The CDR3 DNA is TGCGCCAGCAGCTTGGCCCCGGTTAATGAAAAACTGTTTTTT. Translation: CASSLAPVNEKLFF.

This clonotype occurred a few times. The J gene is TRBJ2-5, the V gene TRBV27, with D tentatively TRBD1 or TRBD2 (6 bases each). Looked up from germline, CDR1 is MNHEY and CDR2 is SMNVEV (reference sequence). The CDR3 has 16 residues. The V end lost 2 bases, the J end lost 5 bases, and 18 bases lay between the germline ends. CDR3 amino acids: CASSLMGAHRGETQYF. CDR3 coding DNA: TGTGCCAGCAGTTTAATGGGGGCCCACCGGGGGGAGACCCAGTACTTC.

This clonotype was detected only a few times. The chain links TRBV5-1 to TRBJ1-2; no reliable D call. The germline V gene encodes CDR1 SGHRS and CDR2 YFSETQ. The CDR3 contains 13 residues. V was clipped by 0 bases and J by 1 base, with 4 bases between them. The CDR3 DNA follows: TGCGCCAGCAGCTTGGGCAATAACTATGGCTACACCTTC. This translates into CASSLGNNYGYTF.

This clonotype was counted only a few times. The J gene is TRBJ1-3, the V gene TRBV18; no firm D call. V was cut by 3 bases and J by 8 bases, with 8 bases left in between. This CDR3 spans 12 amino acids. Germline CDR1 and CDR2: KGHSH and LQKENI. CDR3 nucleotides: TGTGCCAGCTCACCCACCCTGGACACCATATATTTT. This codes for CASSPTLDTIYF.

CDR3 region: CASSDFSTNEKLFF. CDR3 coding DNA: TGCGCCAGCAGCGACTTTTCGACTAATGAAAAACTGTTTTTT. The rearrangement joins TRBV5-1 to TRBJ1-4; D unresolved. Germline loops: CDR1 SGHRS, CDR2 YFSETQ. This CDR3 has 14 amino acids. Trimming took off 4 bases at V and 2 bases at J, with 9 bases between the two ends. Drawing the rest from reference TRBV5-1 and TRBJ1-4, the complete variable domain is KAGVTQTPRYLIKTRGQQVTLSCSPISGHRSVSWYQQTPGQGLQFLFEYFSETQRNKGNFPGRFSGRQFSNSRSEMNVSTLELGDSALYLCASSDFSTNEKLFFGSGTQLSVL.

The rearrangement links TRBV20-1 to TRBJ2-5, with D perhaps matching TRBD1 (6 bases). Trimming cost V 0 bases and J 4 bases, with 15 bases left between them. Per the germline V gene, CDR1 is DFQATT and CDR2 is SNEGSKA (reference sequence). The CDR3 has 15 residues. DNA of the CDR3: TGCAGTGCTAGAGACAGCCACAGGGAACGAGAGACCCAGTACTTC. This codes for CSARDSHRERETQYF.